The sequence of this TCR beta chain was determined in a study of blood T cell repertoires in COVID-19. Study overall: What the recovered Cohort 3 donors had was two negative PCRs, clearance, or symptom resolution.

The repertoire was sequenced with immunoSEQ multiplex PCR; TCRdb's copy has only in-frame clones and lacks some. The sample consists of about 170,000 clones, approximately 79% of them appearing once. Germline CDR1 reads SNHLY; CDR2 reads FYNNEI. V lost 4 bases and J 4 bases, leaving 13 bases between the germline ends. The CDR3 consists of 14 residues. Sequences were obtained from PBMCs or T cells enriched from blood (not recorded which). The rearrangement uses TRBV2 and TRBJ1-1; the D gene is possibly TRBD1 (6 bases). The receptor was derived from a woman in her sixties or seventies in a cohort exposed to, infected with or recovered from COVID-19 (not recorded which). CDR3 DNA sequence: TGTGCCAGCAGTGGAAGTACAGGGAGCACTGAAGCTTTCTTT. Translation gives CASSGSTGSTEAFF. The full variable domain, rest sourced from reference TRBV2 and TRBJ1-1, is EPEVTQTPSHQVTQMGQEVILRCVPISNHLYFYWYRQILGQKVEFLVSFYNNEISEKSEIFDDQFSVERPDGSNFTLKIRSTKLEDSAMYFCASSGSTGSTEAFFGQGTRLTVV.